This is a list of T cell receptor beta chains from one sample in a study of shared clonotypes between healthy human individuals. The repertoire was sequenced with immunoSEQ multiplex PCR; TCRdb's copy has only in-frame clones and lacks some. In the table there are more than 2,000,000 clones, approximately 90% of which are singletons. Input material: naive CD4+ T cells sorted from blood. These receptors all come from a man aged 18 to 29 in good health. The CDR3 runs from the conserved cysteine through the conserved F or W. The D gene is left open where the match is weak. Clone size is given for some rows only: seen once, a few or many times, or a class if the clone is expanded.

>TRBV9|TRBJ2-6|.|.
CASSVVGLSGANVLTF
TGTGCCAGCAGCGTAGTCGGCCTCTCTGGGGCCAACGTCCTGACTTTC
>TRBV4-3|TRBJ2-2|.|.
CASSLNGQNTGELFF
TGCGCCAGCAGCCTAAACGGGCAGAACACCGGGGAGCTGTTTTTT
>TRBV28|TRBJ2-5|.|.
CASSRRVLRQETQYF
TGTGCCAGCAGTCGAAGGGTCCTCCGGCAAGAGACCCAGTACTTC
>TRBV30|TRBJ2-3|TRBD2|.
CAWSVSASGIRADTQYF
TGTGCCTGGAGTGTAAGTGCTAGCGGGATCCGCGCAGATACGCAGTATTTT
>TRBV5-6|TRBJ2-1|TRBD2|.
CASSPPGLAGSYEQFF
TGTGCCAGCAGCCCTCCGGGACTAGCGGGGTCTTATGAGCAGTTCTTC
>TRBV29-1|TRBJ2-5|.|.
CSVESDRVGRETQYF
TGCAGCGTTGAGAGTGACCGGGTCGGGCGAGAGACCCAGTACTTC
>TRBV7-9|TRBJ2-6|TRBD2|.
CASSSAGGEVLTF
TGTGCCAGCAGCTCCGCCGGGGGGGAGGTCCTGACTTTC
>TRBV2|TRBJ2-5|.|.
CASSAWGGALETQYF
TGTGCCAGCAGTGCCTGGGGGGGGGCACTGGAGACCCAGTACTTC
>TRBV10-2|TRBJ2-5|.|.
CASSPVTGAETQYF
TGCGCCAGCAGCCCTGTTACGGGCGCCGAGACCCAGTACTTC
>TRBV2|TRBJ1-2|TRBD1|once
CASSEVGVGSLSGGYGYTF
TGTGCCAGCAGTGAAGTAGGAGTCGGCAGCCTTTCAGGGGGCTATGGCTACACCTTC
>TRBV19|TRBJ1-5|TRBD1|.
CASSMPTGGKGNQPQHF
TGTGCCAGTAGTATGCCTACAGGGGGTAAAGGCAATCAGCCCCAGCATTTT
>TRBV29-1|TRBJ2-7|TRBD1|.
CSGQGSYEQYF
TGCAGCGGACAGGGATCCTACGAGCAGTACTTC
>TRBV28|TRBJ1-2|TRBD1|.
CASRSAGTGLYGYTF
TGTGCCAGCAGATCGGCCGGGACAGGCCTTTATGGCTACACCTTC
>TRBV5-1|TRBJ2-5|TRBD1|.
CASSLPGGLGETQYF
TGCGCCAGCAGCTTGCCAGGGGGCTTAGGGGAGACCCAGTACTTC
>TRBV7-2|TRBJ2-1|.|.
CASSSPRQLGVNEQFF
TGTGCCAGCAGCTCCCCACGACAGCTTGGGGTCAATGAGCAGTTCTTC
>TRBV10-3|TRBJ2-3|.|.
CATSAAGPLGDTQYF
TGTGCCACGTCGGCGGCGGGGCCTCTCGGGGATACGCAGTATTTT
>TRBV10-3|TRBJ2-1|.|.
CAISGGWSDEQFF
TGTGCCATCAGTGGGGGGTGGAGCGATGAGCAGTTCTTC
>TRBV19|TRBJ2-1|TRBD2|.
CARTSGRDNEQFF
TGTGCCAGGACTAGCGGGAGGGACAATGAGCAGTTCTTC
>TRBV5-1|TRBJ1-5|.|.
CASSLDSGQPQHF
TGCGCCAGCAGCTTGGACTCTGGTCAGCCCCAGCATTTT
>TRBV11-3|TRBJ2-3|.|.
CASSYNREDTQYF
TGTGCCAGCAGCTATAACAGGGAAGATACGCAGTATTTT
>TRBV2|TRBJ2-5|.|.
CASRPGTSGAETQYF
TGTGCCAGCAGACCCGGGACATCGGGGGCAGAGACCCAGTACTTC
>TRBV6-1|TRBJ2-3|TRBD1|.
CASRTGSRLDTQYF
TGTGCCAGCAGGACAGGGAGCAGACTAGATACGCAGTATTTT
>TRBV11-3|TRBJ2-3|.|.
CASSLSGRGSTDTQYF
TGTGCCAGCAGCTTATCGGGGCGGGGTAGCACAGATACGCAGTATTTT
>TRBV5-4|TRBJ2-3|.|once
CASREGGYGGSSDTQYF
TGTGCCAGCAGAGAAGGGGGTTATGGCGGGAGCTCAGATACGCAGTATTTT
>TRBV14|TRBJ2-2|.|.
CASSQDKVRDTGELFF
TGTGCCAGCAGCCAAGATAAGGTCCGGGACACCGGGGAGCTGTTTTTT
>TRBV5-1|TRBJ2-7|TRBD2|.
CASSMASGGEFYEQYF
TGCGCCAGCAGCATGGCTAGCGGGGGTGAGTTCTACGAGCAGTACTTC
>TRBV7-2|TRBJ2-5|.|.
CASSRSQARLGGTQYF
TGTGCCAGCAGCCGTTCCCAGGCTCGGCTTGGGGGGACCCAGTACTTC
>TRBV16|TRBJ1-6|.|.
CASSQAGYSPLHF
TGTGCCAGCAGCCAGGCAGGGTATTCACCCCTCCACTTT
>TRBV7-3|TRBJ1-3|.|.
CASSLDRLSGNTIYF
TGTGCCAGCAGCTTAGACAGACTCTCTGGAAACACCATATATTTT
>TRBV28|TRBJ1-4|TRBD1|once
CASSRTGTNEKLFF
TGTGCCAGCAGTAGGACAGGGACTAATGAAAAACTGTTTTTT
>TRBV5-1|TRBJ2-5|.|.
CASRLAGETQYF
TGCGCCAGCAGACTAGCAGGGGAGACCCAGTACTTC
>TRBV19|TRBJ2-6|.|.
CATKGANVLTF
TGTGCCACCAAGGGGGCCAACGTCCTGACTTTC
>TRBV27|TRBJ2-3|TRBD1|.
CASSWTGGTDTQYF
TGTGCCAGCAGTTGGACAGGGGGAACAGATACGCAGTATTTT
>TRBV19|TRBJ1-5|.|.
CASSMAGGGQPQHF
TGTGCCAGTAGTATGGCCGGGGGCGGGCAGCCCCAGCATTTT
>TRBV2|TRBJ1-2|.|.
CASNRIPSGGGYTF
TGTGCCAGCAACCGGATCCCATCGGGAGGTGGCTACACCTTC
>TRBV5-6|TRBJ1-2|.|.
CASSFFLQGIYGYTF
TGTGCCAGCAGCTTTTTTTTACAAGGGATCTATGGCTACACCTTC
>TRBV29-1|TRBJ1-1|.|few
CSVEVWRNTEAFF
TGCAGCGTTGAGGTCTGGCGGAACACTGAAGCTTTCTTT
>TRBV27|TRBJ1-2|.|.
CASSTQGAGYTF
TGTGCCAGCAGTACACAGGGTGCGGGCTACACCTTC